The TCR beta chain under discussion was sequenced for a study of vaccination and CD4 T cells after COVID-19. Cultured CD4+ T cell DNA underwent sequencing with the Oncomine TCR Beta short-read assay. Each CDR3 protein gets one entry after TCRdb re-called the PCR reads with MiXCR. The sample carries 5,500 or so distinct CDR3 sequences, around 69% recorded once. The length of the CDR3 is 11 residues. Germline V gives CDR1 SGHVS, CDR2 FQNEAQ. Trimming stripped 2 bases from V and 7 bases from J, with 5 bases between. Of note for this clonotype: Its specificity is unknown.

Treatment in this sample: roughly 10-day PBMC culture with coronavirus spike peptide pools or control peptides (ViraFEST assay). The sequenced sample was CD4+ T cells from blood, cultured in vitro. V is TRBV7-8 and J is TRBJ2-5; D gene ambiguous. The receptor comes from a human donor who had recovered from COVID-19. The CDR3 sequence is CASSLLRTQYF. CDR3 bases: TGTGCCAGCAGCTTATTACGGACCCAGTACTTC.